This T cell receptor (beta chain) was captured in a study of shared clonotypes between healthy human individuals. This CDR3 spans 14 amino acids. Germline V gives CDR1 MDHEN, CDR2 SYDVKM. Trimming removed 11 bases from V and 1 base from J, with 17 bases in between. Positive CCR7 selection of CD45RO-negative cells yielded the naive CD8 cells, and terminally differentiated effector memory CD45RA+ cells were excluded. Sorted-subset replicate PCR reactions were performed with 150 to 200 ng DNA, corresponding to roughly 29,000 T cell genomes. Assay used: immunoSEQ multiplex PCR; TCRdb lists only in-frame clones, some missing. The sample lists around 1,900,000 clones; 93% were seen once.

The source of this sequence is a man between 18 and 35 years old in good health. Some clones in this sample may be carry-over from other donors' samples. Sequenced sample: naive CD8+ T cells from PBMCs. The chain joins TRBV28 to TRBJ2-5; maybe TRBD1 (7 bases). CDR3: CAGCYRGLQETQYF. The CDR3 DNA sequence: TGTGCCGGGTGCTACAGGGGACTCCAAGAGACCCAGTACTTC.